The sample holds one count of the clone carrying this T cell receptor (beta chain). The antigen remains unidentified. Repertoires were generated with immunoSEQ multiplex PCR, while TCRdb's copy carries only in-frame clones and drops some. The sample yields 25,000 to 35,000 clones, 86% seen once. This record comes from a study of OX40 agonist ivuxolimab in advanced cancers. In the study overall: Antecedent anti-PD-1, anti-PD-L1 or anti-CTLA-4 therapy was permissible, with 40% having received some. Study-wide findings and caveats: On average, CD8+ T cells had more expanded clones than CD4+. Nonresponders, in some cases, also had low normalized T-cell clonal expansion. Dosing at 0.1 to 3.0 mg/kg was accompanied by clonal expansion of CD4+ and CD8+ blood T cells by week 6.

V lost 3 bases and J lost 3, with 2 bases in between. The CDR3 is made up of 12 amino acids. Germline CDR1 is SEHNR and CDR2 is FQNEAQ (reference sequence). The sequencing used CD4+ or CD8+ T cells sorted from blood, collected in a trial of the OX40 agonist ivuxolimab. The chain employs TRBV7-9 and TRBJ2-2; D remains unclear. The sequence derives from an adult with an advanced solid tumor such as melanoma, head and neck, liver or kidney cancer. The CDR3 spells CASSLDTGELFF. CDR3 nucleotide sequence: TGTGCCAGCAGCTTGGACACCGGGGAGCTGTTTTTT.